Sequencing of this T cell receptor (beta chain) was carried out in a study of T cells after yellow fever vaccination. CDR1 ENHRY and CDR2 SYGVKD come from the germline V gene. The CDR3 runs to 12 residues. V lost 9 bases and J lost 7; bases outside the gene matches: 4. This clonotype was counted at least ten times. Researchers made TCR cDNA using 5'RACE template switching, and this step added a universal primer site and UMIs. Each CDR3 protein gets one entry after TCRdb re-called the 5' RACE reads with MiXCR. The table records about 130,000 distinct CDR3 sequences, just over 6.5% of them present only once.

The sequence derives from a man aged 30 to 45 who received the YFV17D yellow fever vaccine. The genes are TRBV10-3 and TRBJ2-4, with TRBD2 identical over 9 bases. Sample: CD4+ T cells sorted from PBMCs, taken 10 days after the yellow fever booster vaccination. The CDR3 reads CAISSGNNIQYF. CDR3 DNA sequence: TGTGCCATTTCTAGCGGGAACAACATTCAGTACTTC.